The 12 T cell receptor beta chains reported below all come from one sample, sequenced in a study of blood T cell repertoires in COVID-19 (dated by TCRdb to 2018 to 2020). Receptors were amplified or captured by the immunoSEQ multiplex PCR assay. TCRdb took this table from immuneACCESS and kept in-frame rearrangements with V and J called. Such tables lack part of the clones; where checked against another copy, unresolved V genes explain under half of the gap, and the rest is unexplained. In this sample the table shows more than 150,000 clones, about 88% of which occur a single time. The ten biggest clones cover roughly 0.99% of the sample. The material sequenced was peripheral blood. These receptors originate from a man aged 18-30 years with acute or convalescent COVID-19.

The V call is TRBV23-1, the J call TRBJ1-5; 10 nucleotides align to TRBD1. TRBV23-1 is noted as an ORF with a role that remains uncertain. V lost 2 bases and J lost 5; bases outside the gene matches: 18. The CDR3 contains 20 residues. CDR3 nucleotides: TGCGCCAGCAGTCAAACGAGGGACAGGGGATTTTTGATAAAGGATCAGCCCCAGCATTTT. Translation: CASSQTRDRGFLIKDQPQHF.

The genes are TRBV6-5 and TRBJ2-5; tentatively, D is TRBD1 (6 bases). In germline, CDR1 is MNHEY, CDR2 SVGAGI. This CDR3 spans 14 amino acids. V lost 5 bases to trimming and J lost 4 bases, with 14 bases between them. The CDR3 nucleotides are TGTGCCAGCAGTAGTTCTGGACAGCTAGAGACCCAGTACTTC. Its protein product is CASSSSGQLETQYF.

The V call is TRBV27, the J call TRBJ1-2, with 9 nucleotides matching TRBD1. Germline CDR1 reads MNHEY; CDR2 reads SMNVEV (reference sequence). J was trimmed by 13 bases and V by 5 bases; bases with no gene match: 11. The CDR3 loop spans 13 amino acids. The CDR3 nucleotides read TGTGCCAGCAGTCCCGGGACAGGGCTCTTCGTCACCTTC. This sequence encodes CASSPGTGLFVTF.

The chain combines TRBV6-2 or TRBV6-3 with TRBJ2-7; a possible D gene is TRBD1 (6 bases). The CDR3 is made up of 14 amino acids. Trimming cost V 2 bases and J 4 bases, with 12 bases left between them. Germline-derived CDR1 and CDR2 are MNHEY and SVGEGT. CDR3 DNA: TGTGCCAGCAGTTACGGCAGGGGATTGTACGAGCAGTACTTC. Its protein is CASSYGRGLYEQYF.

This clone has more than one count but fewer than ten. The chain has TRBV6-6 and TRBJ2-3; TRBD1 matches 7 bases. The V and J ends lost 6 bases and 0 bases, in that order; junction bases with no gene match: 3. The V gene's germline CDR1 is MNHNY and CDR2 SVGAGI (reference sequence). This CDR3 region has 14 residues. The CDR3, as DNA: TGTGCCAGCAGCTGGGACAGCAGCACAGATACGCAGTATTTT. Translating gives CASSWDSSTDTQYF.

This clone was counted between two and nine times. The V and J genes are TRBV5-8 and TRBJ1-2, with a tentative D call TRBD1 (6 bases). V lost 4 bases and J lost 7, with 20 bases in between. CDR3 length: 15 amino acids. Looked up from germline, CDR1 is SGHTS and CDR2 is YDEGEE. CDR3 in amino acids: CASSKGTPQQLGYTF. DNA of the CDR3: TGTGCCAGCAGCAAAGGGACACCTCAACAGCTTGGCTACACCTTC.

The chain is built from TRBV28 and TRBJ1-5; no clear D. Germline lookup yields CDR1 MDHEN and CDR2 SYDVKM. V was trimmed by 7 bases and J by 5 bases, leaving 9 bases between them. The CDR3 consists of 12 residues. The CDR3 loop reads CASMGGHQPQHF. In DNA form, the CDR3 reads TGTGCCAGCATGGGAGGACATCAGCCCCAGCATTTT.

V and J are TRBV9 and TRBJ2-3; 10 positions agree with TRBD2. The length of the CDR3 is 17 residues. Germline assignment: CDR1 SGDLS and CDR2 YYNGEE. V shed 3 bases, J shed 3 bases, and the junction held 10 bases outside the gene matches. CDR3 in amino acids: CASSEVVASGGTDTQYF. The CDR3, as DNA: TGTGCCAGCAGCGAAGTAGTGGCTAGCGGGGGAACAGATACGCAGTATTTT.

The chain is built from TRBV7-9 and TRBJ2-3; no firm D call. The CDR3 loop spans 12 amino acids. The V gene lost 5 bases and the J gene lost 8 bases, with 11 bases spanning the gap. Germline V gene lookup returns CDR1 SEHNR and CDR2 FQNEAQ (reference sequence). The CDR3 sequence is CASSPSQSTQYF. Written as DNA, the CDR3 is TGTGCCAGCAGCCCTTCTCAGTCTACGCAGTATTTT.

The chain links TRBV2 to TRBJ1-3, with D unclear. This CDR3 is 11 amino acids long. Trimming removed 7 bases from V and 2 bases from J, with 3 bases in between. Per germline, CDR1 SNHLY and CDR2 FYNNEI. CDR3 bases: TGTGCCAGCACCACTGGAAACACCATATATTTT. Encoded protein: CASTTGNTIYF.

V is TRBV5-1 and J is TRBJ2-5; D not certain. With 2 bases removed from V and 4 bases from J, the gap between germline ends came to 6 bases. Germline CDR1 reads SGHRS; CDR2 reads YFSETQ. The length of the CDR3 is 12 residues. The chain's CDR3 is CASSFSSETQYF. For the CDR3, the DNA is TGCGCCAGCAGCTTTTCATCAGAGACCCAGTACTTC. Looking up the rest from reference TRBV5-1 and TRBJ2-5 gives the full variable domain: KAGVTQTPRYLIKTRGQQVTLSCSPISGHRSVSWYQQTPGQGLQFLFEYFSETQRNKGNFPGRFSGRQFSNSRSEMNVSTLELGDSALYLCASSFSSETQYFGPGTRLLVL.

This sequence joins TRBV10-3 and TRBJ1-1; 9 bases are a match to TRBD1. The germline V gene has CDR1 ENHRY and CDR2 SYGVKD. The V gene end was trimmed by 6 bases and the J gene end by 3 bases; junction bases not matched to a gene: 8. The CDR3 spans 15 residues. The DNA for the CDR3 is TGTGCCATCAGAGAGACAGGGGGAATGGACACTGAAGCTTTCTTT. Translating it yields CAIRETGGMDTEAFF.